The rows below give T cell receptor beta chains drawn from one sample of a study of shared clonotypes between healthy human individuals. TCRdb keeps only in-frame clones here, not all; method: immunoSEQ multiplex PCR. The data hold roughly 2.5 million clones, with around nine tenths observed a single time. Sequencing used naive CD4+ T cells sorted from blood. The source is a man aged 18 to 30 in good health. The CDR3 runs from the conserved cysteine through the conserved F or W. Each record gives: J gene, V gene, CDR3 length, D gene, clone size, CDR3 protein, CDR3 DNA. A D gene is named only where the DNA matches it firmly. The size entry is marked missing in some rows and otherwise reads once, few, many or a size class.

J: TRBJ1-5; V: TRBV27; length: 15; D: TRBD1; size: .; CDR3: CASSPGQGINQPQHF; DNA: TGTGCCAGCAGTCCAGGACAGGGGATCAATCAGCCCCAGCATTTT
J: TRBJ2-7; V: TRBV7-9; length: 14; D: .; size: .; CDR3: CASSSRTQSYEQYF; DNA: TGTGCCAGCAGCTCCAGGACACAATCCTACGAGCAGTACTTC
J: TRBJ2-7; V: TRBV19; length: 18; D: .; size: .; CDR3: CASTMRGGGGRKGSEQYF; DNA: TGTGCCAGCACCATGCGCGGCGGCGGTGGCAGAAAAGGAAGCGAGCAGTACTTC
J: TRBJ1-1; V: TRBV4-1; length: 14; D: .; size: once; CDR3: CASSQPLMNTEAFF; DNA: TGCGCCAGCAGCCAACCTCTTATGAACACTGAAGCTTTCTTT
J: TRBJ1-5; V: TRBV6-1; length: 13; D: .; size: once; CDR3: CASRAPSNQPQHF; DNA: TGTGCCAGCAGGGCCCCCAGCAATCAGCCCCAGCATTTT
J: TRBJ1-5; V: TRBV7-9; length: 13; D: .; size: .; CDR3: CASSLDGYQPQHF; DNA: TGTGCCAGCAGCTTAGATGGGTATCAGCCCCAGCATTTT
J: TRBJ2-7; V: TRBV18; length: 13; D: .; size: .; CDR3: CASSPTGTYEQYF; DNA: TGTGCCAGCTCACCCACAGGTACCTACGAGCAGTACTTC
J: TRBJ2-7; V: TRBV7-2; length: 15; D: TRBD2; size: .; CDR3: CASSPWTSGRNEQYF; DNA: TGTGCCAGCAGCCCGTGGACTAGCGGGAGGAACGAGCAGTACTTC
J: TRBJ2-7; V: TRBV30; length: 11; D: .; size: .; CDR3: CAWVTGYEQYF; DNA: TGTGCCTGGGTTACAGGCTACGAGCAGTACTTC
J: TRBJ1-5; V: TRBV7-2; length: 15; D: .; size: .; CDR3: CASSLGPYSNQPQHF; DNA: TGTGCCAGCAGCTTGGGACCTTATAGCAATCAGCCCCAGCATTTT
J: TRBJ2-2; V: TRBV5-1; length: 15; D: .; size: .; CDR3: CASSPAGRSTGELFF; DNA: TGCGCCAGCAGCCCGGCGGGACGGAGCACCGGGGAGCTGTTTTTT
J: TRBJ2-3; V: TRBV5-1; length: 15; D: TRBD2; size: .; CDR3: CASSAGLAGADTQYF; DNA: TGCGCCAGCAGCGCTGGACTAGCTGGGGCTGATACGCAGTATTTT
J: TRBJ1-4; V: TRBV27; length: 17; D: .; size: .; CDR3: CASSSHFPPGTNEKLFF; DNA: TGTGCCAGCAGTTCTCACTTCCCTCCCGGAACTAATGAAAAACTGTTTTTT
J: TRBJ2-5; V: TRBV10-1; length: 13; D: .; size: .; CDR3: CASSESGQETQYF; DNA: TGCGCCAGCAGTGAGTCGGGTCAAGAGACCCAGTACTTC
J: TRBJ2-3; V: TRBV27; length: 14; D: .; size: .; CDR3: CASSYWGSTDTQYF; DNA: TGTGCCAGCAGTTACTGGGGGAGCACAGATACGCAGTATTTT
J: TRBJ1-6; V: TRBV28; length: 14; D: .; size: .; CDR3: CASRDGTPYSPLHF; DNA: TGTGCCAGCAGGGACGGGACGCCTTATTCACCCCTCCACTTT
J: TRBJ1-5; V: TRBV10-3; length: 15; D: .; size: .; CDR3: CAISDFDQANQPQHF; DNA: TGTGCCATCAGTGACTTCGACCAGGCCAATCAGCCCCAGCATTTT
J: TRBJ2-7; V: TRBV19; length: 15; D: TRBD2; size: .; CDR3: CASSSQAGGPDEQYF; DNA: TGTGCCAGTAGTAGCCAAGCGGGAGGGCCGGACGAGCAGTACTTC
J: TRBJ1-1; V: TRBV5-5; length: 14; D: .; size: .; CDR3: CASSSQTANTEAFF; DNA: TGTGCCAGCAGCTCCCAGACAGCGAACACTGAAGCTTTCTTT
J: TRBJ2-3; V: TRBV11-2; length: 15; D: .; size: .; CDR3: CASSLLRASTDTQYF; DNA: TGTGCCAGCAGCTTACTCCGGGCCAGCACAGATACGCAGTATTTT
J: TRBJ1-4; V: TRBV10-1; length: 18; D: TRBD1; size: .; CDR3: CASSESHTGGATNEKLFF; DNA: TGCGCCAGCAGTGAGTCCCATACAGGGGGCGCAACTAATGAAAAACTGTTTTTT
J: TRBJ1-1; V: TRBV27; length: 13; D: .; size: .; CDR3: CASSRTRFTEAFF; DNA: TGTGCCAGCAGCCGGACACGGTTCACTGAAGCTTTCTTT
J: TRBJ2-7; V: TRBV10-3; length: 14; D: .; size: .; CDR3: CAISVKGTSYEQYF; DNA: TGTGCCATCAGTGTAAAGGGGACCAGCTACGAGCAGTACTTC
J: TRBJ1-2; V: TRBV5-4; length: 12; D: .; size: .; CDR3: CASSMDSYGYTF; DNA: TGTGCCAGCAGTATGGACAGTTATGGCTACACCTTC
J: TRBJ2-7; V: TRBV30; length: 15; D: .; size: .; CDR3: CAWSVAQGGGYEQYF; DNA: TGTGCCTGGAGTGTGGCGCAGGGGGGGGGTTACGAGCAGTACTTC
J: TRBJ2-7; V: TRBV7-2; length: 16; D: .; size: .; CDR3: CASSLVYASRHYEQYF; DNA: TGTGCCAGCAGCTTAGTATACGCTAGTCGGCACTACGAGCAGTACTTC
J: TRBJ2-6; V: TRBV30; length: 15; D: .; size: .; CDR3: CAWSVGGSGANVLTF; DNA: TGTGCCTGGAGTGTAGGGGGTTCTGGGGCCAACGTCCTGACTTTC
J: TRBJ2-7; V: TRBV5-6; length: 15; D: .; size: .; CDR3: CASSLVGASTYEQYF; DNA: TGTGCCAGCAGCTTGGTCGGGGCTTCTACTTACGAGCAGTACTTC
J: TRBJ1-1; V: TRBV19; length: 15; D: .; size: .; CDR3: CASRTGDLMNTEAFF; DNA: TGTGCCAGTAGGACAGGCGACTTGATGAACACTGAAGCTTTCTTT
J: TRBJ1-4; V: TRBV6-6; length: 13; D: TRBD1; size: .; CDR3: CASAHRGWEKLFF; DNA: TGTGCCAGCGCCCACAGGGGCTGGGAAAAACTGTTTTTT
J: TRBJ1-1; V: TRBV10-3; length: 14; D: TRBD1; size: .; CDR3: CAISQTGVNTEAFF; DNA: TGTGCCATCAGCCAGACAGGGGTGAACACTGAAGCTTTCTTT
J: TRBJ2-2; V: TRBV6-1; length: 13; D: .; size: .; CDR3: CASFPTSAGELFF; DNA: TGTGCCAGCTTCCCTACCAGCGCCGGGGAGCTGTTTTTT
J: TRBJ2-7; V: TRBV30; length: 11; D: .; size: .; CDR3: CAWSGESEQYF; DNA: TGTGCCTGGAGTGGAGAATCCGAGCAGTACTTC
J: TRBJ1-5; V: TRBV18; length: 18; D: TRBD1; size: .; CDR3: CASSPPPLTGPYNQPQHF; DNA: TGTGCCAGCTCACCACCCCCGTTGACAGGGCCCTACAATCAGCCCCAGCATTTT